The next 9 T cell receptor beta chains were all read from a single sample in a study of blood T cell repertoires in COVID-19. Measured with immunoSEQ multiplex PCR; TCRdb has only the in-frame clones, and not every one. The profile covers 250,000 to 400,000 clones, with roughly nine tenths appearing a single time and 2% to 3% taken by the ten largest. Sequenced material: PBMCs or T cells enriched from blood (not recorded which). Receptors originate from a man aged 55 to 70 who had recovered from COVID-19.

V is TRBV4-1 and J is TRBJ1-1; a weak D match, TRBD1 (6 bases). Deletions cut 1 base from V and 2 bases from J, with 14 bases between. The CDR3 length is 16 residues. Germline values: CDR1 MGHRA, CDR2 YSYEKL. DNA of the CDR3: TGCGCCAGCAGCCAAGTGGGTAACAGGGAAAACACTGAAGCTTTCTTT. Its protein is CASSQVGNRENTEAFF.

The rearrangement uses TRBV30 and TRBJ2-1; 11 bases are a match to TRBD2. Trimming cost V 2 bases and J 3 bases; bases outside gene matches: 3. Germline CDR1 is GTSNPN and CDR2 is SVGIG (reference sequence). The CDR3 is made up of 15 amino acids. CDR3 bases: TGTGCCTGGAGTCGACTAGCGGGGTTCTACAATGAGCAGTTCTTC. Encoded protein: CAWSRLAGFYNEQFF.

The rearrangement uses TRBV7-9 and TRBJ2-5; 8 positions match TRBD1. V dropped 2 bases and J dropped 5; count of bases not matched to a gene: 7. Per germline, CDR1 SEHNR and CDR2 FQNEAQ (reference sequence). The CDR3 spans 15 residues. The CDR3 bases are TGTGCCAGCAGCTTACTCACAGGGGGTAGGGAGACCCAGTACTTC. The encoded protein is CASSLLTGGRETQYF.

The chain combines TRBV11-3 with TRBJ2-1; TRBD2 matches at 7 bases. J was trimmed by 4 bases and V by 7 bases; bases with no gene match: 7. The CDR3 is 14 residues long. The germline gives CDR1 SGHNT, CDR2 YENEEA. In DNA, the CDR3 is TGTGCCAGCAACCTCCGGGGGGTGTACAATGAGCAGTTCTTC. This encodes CASNLRGVYNEQFF. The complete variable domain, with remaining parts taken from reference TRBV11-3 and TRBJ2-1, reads EAGVVQSPRYKIIEKKQPVAFWCNPISGHNTLYWYLQNLGQGPELLIRYENEEAVDDSQLPKDRFSAERLKGVDSTLKIQPAELGDSAVYLCASNLRGVYNEQFFGPGTRLTVL.

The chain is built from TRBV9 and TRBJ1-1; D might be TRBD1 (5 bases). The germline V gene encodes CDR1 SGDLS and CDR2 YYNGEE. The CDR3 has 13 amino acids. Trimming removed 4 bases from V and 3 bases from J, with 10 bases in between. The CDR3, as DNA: TGTGCCAGCAGCTTACGGGGGTACACTGAAGCTTTCTTT. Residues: CASSLRGYTEAFF.

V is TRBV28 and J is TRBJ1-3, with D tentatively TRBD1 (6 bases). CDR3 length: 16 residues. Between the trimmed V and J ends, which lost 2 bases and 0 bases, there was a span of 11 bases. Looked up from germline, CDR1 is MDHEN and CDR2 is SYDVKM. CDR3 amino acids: CASSLGGGNSGNTIYF. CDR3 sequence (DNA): TGTGCCAGCAGTTTAGGGGGGGGCAACTCTGGAAACACCATATATTTT. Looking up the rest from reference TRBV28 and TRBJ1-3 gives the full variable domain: DVKVTQSSRYLVKRTGEKVFLECVQDMDHENMFWYRQDPGLGLRLIYFSYDVKMKEKGDIPEGYSVSREKKERFSLILESASTNQTSMYLCASSLGGGNSGNTIYFGEGSWLTVV.

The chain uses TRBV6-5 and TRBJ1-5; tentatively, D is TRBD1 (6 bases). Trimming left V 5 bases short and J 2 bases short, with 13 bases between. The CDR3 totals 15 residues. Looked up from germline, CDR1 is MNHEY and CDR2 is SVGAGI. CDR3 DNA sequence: TGTGCCAGCAGTAACCGAGGGGGGGGCAATCAGCCCCAGCATTTT. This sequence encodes CASSNRGGGNQPQHF.

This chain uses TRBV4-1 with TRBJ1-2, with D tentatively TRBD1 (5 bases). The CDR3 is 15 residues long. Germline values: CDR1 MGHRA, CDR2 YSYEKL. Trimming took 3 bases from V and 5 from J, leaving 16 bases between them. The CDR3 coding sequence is TGCGCCAGCAGCCATGGGGCAGACACCCAATATGGCTACACCTTC. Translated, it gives CASSHGADTQYGYTF.

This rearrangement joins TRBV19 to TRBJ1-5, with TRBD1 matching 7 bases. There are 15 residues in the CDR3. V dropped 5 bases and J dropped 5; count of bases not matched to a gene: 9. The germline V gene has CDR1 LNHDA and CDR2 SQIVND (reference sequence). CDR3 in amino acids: CASSRAGTADQPQHF. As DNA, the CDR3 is TGTGCCAGTAGTCGCGCCGGGACAGCAGATCAGCCCCAGCATTTT.